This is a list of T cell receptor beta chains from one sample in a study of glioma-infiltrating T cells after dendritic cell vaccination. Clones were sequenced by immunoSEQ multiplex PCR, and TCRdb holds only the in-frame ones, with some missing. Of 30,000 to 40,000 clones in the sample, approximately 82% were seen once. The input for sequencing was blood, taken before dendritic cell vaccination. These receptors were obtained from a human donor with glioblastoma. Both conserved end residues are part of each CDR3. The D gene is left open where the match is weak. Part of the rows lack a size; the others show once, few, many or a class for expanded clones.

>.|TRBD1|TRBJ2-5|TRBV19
TGTGCCAGTAGTAAACTACAGGGGGATGGGGAGACCCAGTACTTC
CASSKLQGDGETQYF
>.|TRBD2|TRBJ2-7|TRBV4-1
TGCGCCAGCAGCCAAGACGCGGGGGGGACACTCGAGCAGTACTTC
CASSQDAGGTLEQYF
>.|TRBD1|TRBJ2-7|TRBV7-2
TGTGCCAGCAGCTTAGGTCAGGGGGTAATCTACGAGCAGTACTTC
CASSLGQGVIYEQYF
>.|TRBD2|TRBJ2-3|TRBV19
TGTGCCAGTAGTAGTTGGCGGGGGACGGTGGATACGCAGTATTTT
CASSSWRGTVDTQYF
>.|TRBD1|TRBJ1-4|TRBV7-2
TGTGCCAGCAGCTCTGGGACAGGGAATGAAAAACTGTTTTTT
CASSSGTGNEKLFF
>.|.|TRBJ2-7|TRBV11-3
TGTGCCAGCAGCTTAGATCGACTCCAACGAGGGCTATACGAGCAGTACTTC
CASSLDRLQRGLYEQYF
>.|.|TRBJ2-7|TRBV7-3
TGTGCCAGCAGCTTAACCCCCTCGTCGCGGGAGCAGTACTTC
CASSLTPSSREQYF
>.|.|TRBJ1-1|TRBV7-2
TGTGCCAGCAGCCCTTGGAGTACGAACACTGAAGCTTTCTTT
CASSPWSTNTEAFF
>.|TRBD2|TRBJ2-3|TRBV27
TGTGCCAGCACCCTAAACGGACTAGCGGGGGGCACAGATACGCAGTATTTT
CASTLNGLAGGTDTQYF
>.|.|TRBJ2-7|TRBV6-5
TGTGCCAGCAAAGGGGGGGTGGCCTACGAGCAGTACTTC
CASKGGVAYEQYF
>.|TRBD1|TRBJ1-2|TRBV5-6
TGTGCCAGCAGCTTACCCGGGACAGGGACCAGTGGCTACACCTTC
CASSLPGTGTSGYTF
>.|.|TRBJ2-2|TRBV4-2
TGTGCCAGCAGCCAAGTTGGAGCTTCCACCGGGGAGCTGTTTTTT
CASSQVGASTGELFF
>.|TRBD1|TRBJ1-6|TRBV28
TGTGCCAGCAGTTTACGACAGGGGAGGTATAATTCCCCCCTCCACTTT
CASSLRQGRYNSPLHF
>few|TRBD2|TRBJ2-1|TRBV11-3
TGTGCCAGCAGCTCCCAAAGCGGGGGGGTCTACAATGAGCAGTTCTTC
CASSSQSGGVYNEQFF
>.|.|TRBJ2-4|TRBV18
TGTGCCAGCTCGGAAAAGGAGGTTCAGTACTTC
CASSEKEVQYF
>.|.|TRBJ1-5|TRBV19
TGTGCCAGTAAACATCCGGACAGTTATCAGCCCCAGCATTTT
CASKHPDSYQPQHF
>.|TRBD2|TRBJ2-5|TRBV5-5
TGTGCCAGCAGCTTGATCCCTGGCGGGACTAGCGGGGGGTCAGAGACCCAGTACTTC
CASSLIPGGTSGGSETQYF
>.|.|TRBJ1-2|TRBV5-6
TGTGCCAGCAGCTCTACACAGGGCGCCTATGGCTACACCTTC
CASSSTQGAYGYTF
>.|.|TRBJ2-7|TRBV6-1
TGTGCCAGCAAGCCCCTAGCCTTGCCTTCCTACGAGCAGTACTTC
CASKPLALPSYEQYF
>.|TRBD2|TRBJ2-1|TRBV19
TGTGCCACTTCGTCCGGGACTAGCGGTTACAATGAGCAGTTCTTC
CATSSGTSGYNEQFF
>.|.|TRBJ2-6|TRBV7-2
TGTGCCAGCAGCGCAGTTTACTCTGGGGCCAACGTCCTGACTTTC
CASSAVYSGANVLTF
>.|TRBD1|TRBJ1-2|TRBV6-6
TGTGCCAGCACCCCCCGACAGGGAAGCTATGGCTACACCTTC
CASTPRQGSYGYTF
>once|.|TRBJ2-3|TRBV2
TGTGCCAGCAGTGATTGGAGGAGGGTCCTTGTTAGCACAGATACGCAGTATTTT
CASSDWRRVLVSTDTQYF
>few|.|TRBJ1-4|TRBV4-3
TGCGCCAGCAGCCAATACGACGGGACTAATGAAAAACTGTTTTTT
CASSQYDGTNEKLFF
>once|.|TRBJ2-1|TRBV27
TGTGCCAGCACCGCGGCGGGCGGGGAAAATGAGCAGTTCTTC
CASTAAGGENEQFF
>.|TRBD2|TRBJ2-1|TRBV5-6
TGTGCCAGCAGCTTGGGAGGGACGGGGGGTCTCAATGAGCAGTTCTTC
CASSLGGTGGLNEQFF
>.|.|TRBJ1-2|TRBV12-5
TGTGCTAGTGGTGGTGGGACATACTATGGCTACACCTTC
CASGGGTYYGYTF
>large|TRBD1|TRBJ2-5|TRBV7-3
TGTGCCAGCAGCCCAGGGGGCGGGGCCCTCCAAGAGACCCAGTACTTC
CASSPGGGALQETQYF
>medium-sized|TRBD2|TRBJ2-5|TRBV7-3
TGTGCCAGCAGCTTTACGGGAGGTGAGACCCAGTACTTC
CASSFTGGETQYF
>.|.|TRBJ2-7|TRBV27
TGTGCCAGCAGTTTATCCCCCCCGCGGGGCTACGAGCAGTACTTC
CASSLSPPRGYEQYF
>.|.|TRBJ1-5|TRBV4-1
TGCGCCAGCAGCGCCCGGGTCAGGGAATATAGCAATCAGCCCCAGCATTTT
CASSARVREYSNQPQHF
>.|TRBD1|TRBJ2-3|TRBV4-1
TGCGCCAGCAGCCGACTCCAGGGGGCTGGTGGCACAGATACGCAGTATTTT
CASSRLQGAGGTDTQYF
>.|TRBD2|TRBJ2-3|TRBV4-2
TGTGCCAGCAGCCCTACACCACTAGCGGGGGGGTCCACAGATACGCAGTATTTT
CASSPTPLAGGSTDTQYF
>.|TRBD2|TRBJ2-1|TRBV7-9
TGTGCCACTTTAGCGGGGGGGCACGACAATGAGCAGTTCTTC
CATLAGGHDNEQFF
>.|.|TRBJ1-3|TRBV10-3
TGTGCCATCACCGCAGATTTATCTGGAAACACCATATATTTT
CAITADLSGNTIYF
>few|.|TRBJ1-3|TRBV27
TGTGCCAGCAGTCCTAGCCGGGGAAACACCATATATTTT
CASSPSRGNTIYF
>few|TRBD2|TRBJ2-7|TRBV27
TGTGCCAGCAAGGGACTAGGGTACGAGCAGTACTTC
CASKGLGYEQYF
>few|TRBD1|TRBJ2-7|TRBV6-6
TGTGCCAGCAGATCCGGGACAGGGTTGAGTGAGCAGTACTTC
CASRSGTGLSEQYF
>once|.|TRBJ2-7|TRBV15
TGTGCCACCAGCAGAGATATGGCAGGATCCTACGAGCAGTACTTC
CATSRDMAGSYEQYF
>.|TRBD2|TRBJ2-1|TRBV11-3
TGTGCCAGCAGCGAAGCGGGGTGGACTTACAATGAGCAGTTCTTC
CASSEAGWTYNEQFF
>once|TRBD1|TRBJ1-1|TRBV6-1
TGTGCCAGCAGTCGAGGGGGCAGGGACACTGAAGCTTTCTTT
CASSRGGRDTEAFF
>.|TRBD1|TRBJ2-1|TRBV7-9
TGTGCCAGCAGCTTAAGGCAGGGGGCCTACAATGAGCAGTTCTTC
CASSLRQGAYNEQFF
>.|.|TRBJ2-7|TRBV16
TGTGCCAGCAGCCAATCGATCGTCAGGGAGGCCTCCTACGAGCAGTACTTC
CASSQSIVREASYEQYF
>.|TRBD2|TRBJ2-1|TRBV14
TGTGCCAGCAGCCTATTACGGGGGGGCTATTTTAATGAGCAGTTCTTC
CASSLLRGGYFNEQFF
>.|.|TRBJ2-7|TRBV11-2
TGTGCCAGCAGCTTAGGGGAGGCAGCGCAGTACTTC
CASSLGEAAQYF
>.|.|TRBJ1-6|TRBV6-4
TGTGCCAGCAGGGACAGCTCCTATAATTCCCCCCTCCACTTT
CASRDSSYNSPLHF
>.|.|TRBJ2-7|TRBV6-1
TGTGCCAGCAAAACTTTAGGCGGCACTAACAACGAGCAGTACTTC
CASKTLGGTNNEQYF
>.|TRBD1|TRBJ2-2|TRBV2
TGTGCCAGCAGTGAATCTATCTACAGGGGTGCCGGGGAGCTGTTTTTT
CASSESIYRGAGELFF
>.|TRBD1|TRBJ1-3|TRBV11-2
TGTGCCAGCAGCTTAGGAGGGACAGGCGGAAACACCATATATTTT
CASSLGGTGGNTIYF
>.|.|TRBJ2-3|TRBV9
TGTGCCAGCAGCGTAGACCAGGGGCGAGGCACAGATACGCAGTATTTT
CASSVDQGRGTDTQYF
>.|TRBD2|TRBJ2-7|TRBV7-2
TGTGCCAGCAGCGGATCCGGGACTAGCGGGGGGGGAGGCCGGTACGAGCAGTACTTC
CASSGSGTSGGGGRYEQYF
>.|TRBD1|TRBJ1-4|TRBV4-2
TGTGCCAGCACTCGACGGGACAGGGGGGATGAAAAACTGTTTTTT
CASTRRDRGDEKLFF
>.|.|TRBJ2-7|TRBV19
TGTGCCAGTAGTATCCGGTTACTCTACGAGCAGTACTTC
CASSIRLLYEQYF